The rows below give T cell receptor beta chains drawn from one sample of a study of shared clonotypes between healthy human individuals. Profiling relied on immunoSEQ multiplex PCR, and the TCRdb table lists in-frame clones only, not all of them. Altogether roughly 650,000 clones are present, approximately 96% being singletons, with the ten largest covering 0.11%. Sample: naive CD8+ T cells sorted from blood. The origin of the receptors is a woman in her thirties in good health. Each CDR3 is given with its conserved first and last residue. The D gene is left open where the match is weak. Some rows mark clone size as missing; the rest say once, few, many or name a class of expanded clone.

j_gene | len | d_gene | abundance | v_gene | CDR3nt | CDR3aa
TRBJ1-2 | 16 | NA | NA | TRBV10-3 | TGTGCCATCAGCCGAGAGGGGGATCAAGCGAGCTATGGCTACACCTTC | CAISREGDQASYGYTF
TRBJ1-3 | 14 | NA | once | TRBV29-1 | TGCAGCGTTGAAGATCGGGACGGGGGAAACACCATATATTTT | CSVEDRDGGNTIYF
TRBJ2-7 | 16 | NA | NA | TRBV7-8 | TGTGCCAGCAGCTTAGGCGATGGTTTGGGGTCCTACGAGCAGTACTTC | CASSLGDGLGSYEQYF
TRBJ2-2 | 15 | TRBD1 | NA | TRBV23-1 | TGCGCCAGCAGTCAAATACAGGGGGACACCGGGGAGCTGTTTTTT | CASSQIQGDTGELFF
TRBJ2-7 | 13 | NA | NA | TRBV7-8 | TGTGCCAGCAGCTTCCGTCGGCTATACGAGCAGTACTTC | CASSFRRLYEQYF
TRBJ1-3 | 15 | NA | NA | TRBV5-8 | TGTGCCAGCAGCCCCCTGATGGGCTCTGGAAACACCATATATTTT | CASSPLMGSGNTIYF
TRBJ1-4 | 13 | NA | NA | TRBV9 | TGTGCCAGCAGCGCAGGGTGGGGTGAAAAACTGTTTTTT | CASSAGWGEKLFF
TRBJ2-1 | 16 | TRBD2 | NA | TRBV15 | TGTGCCACCAGCAGTACCCTAGCGGGAGGTCCGGATGAGCAGTTCTTC | CATSSTLAGGPDEQFF
TRBJ1-2 | 13 | NA | NA | TRBV6-1 | TGTGCCAGCAGTGAGACCGTTTTCTATGGCTACACCTTC | CASSETVFYGYTF
TRBJ2-1 | 13 | NA | NA | TRBV6-1 | TGTGCCAGCATAGGGGAATCCTACAATGAGCAGTTCTTC | CASIGESYNEQFF
TRBJ1-4 | 15 | TRBD1 | NA | TRBV11-1 | TGTGCCAGCAGCTTCGCAGGGGGCCGTAATGAAAAACTGTTTTTT | CASSFAGGRNEKLFF
TRBJ2-1 | 11 | NA | few | TRBV9 | TGTGCCAGCAGTTCATCTGGTGAGCAGTTCTTC | CASSSSGEQFF
TRBJ1-5 | 14 | NA | NA | TRBV27 | TGTGCCAGCAGTTTAGGCAGTGGGAGTTTGCCCCAGCATTTT | CASSLGSGSLPQHF
TRBJ2-7 | 13 | TRBD2 | NA | TRBV6-1 | TGTGCCAGCAGTGTAGGACTAGACTACGAGCAGTACTTC | CASSVGLDYEQYF
TRBJ1-1 | 13 | NA | NA | TRBV9 | TGTGCCAGCAGCGCCCGGATGAACACTGAAGCTTTCTTT | CASSARMNTEAFF
TRBJ2-3 | 14 | NA | NA | TRBV9 | TGTGCCAGCAAGACCGGGAGTCACACAGATACGCAGTATTTT | CASKTGSHTDTQYF
TRBJ2-1 | 15 | NA | NA | TRBV27 | TGTGCCAGCAGTTTAACGAGCGGTCTCGGGAATGAGCAGTTCTTC | CASSLTSGLGNEQFF
TRBJ1-4 | 13 | NA | NA | TRBV7-6 | TGTGCCAGCAGCTCGGTCCTCAGTGAAAAACTGTTTTTT | CASSSVLSEKLFF
TRBJ1-2 | 14 | NA | NA | TRBV7-9 | TGTGCCAGCAGCTTAGGAGGAGCTAACTATGGCTACACCTTC | CASSLGGANYGYTF
TRBJ2-7 | 16 | TRBD1 | NA | TRBV19 | TGTGCCAGTAGTATAGGGGGACAGGGGGCGCACGGCGAGCAGTACTTC | CASSIGGQGAHGEQYF
TRBJ2-5 | 16 | NA | NA | TRBV5-6 | TGTGCCAGCAGCTTGGCCGTCGTTCAGGCCCGCGACACCCAGTACTTC | CASSLAVVQARDTQYF
TRBJ1-3 | 16 | NA | NA | TRBV5-4 | TGTGCCAGCAGCTGGGAGGGCGGCAGCGGGGTAGGCACCATATATTTT | CASSWEGGSGVGTIYF
TRBJ2-2 | 14 | NA | NA | TRBV7-9 | TGTGCCAGCAGCTTACAGGCAAACACCGGGGAGCTGTTTTTT | CASSLQANTGELFF
TRBJ2-7 | 14 | NA | NA | TRBV13 | TGTGCCAGCAGCGCGGGACAAAGCTCCTACGAGCAGTACTTC | CASSAGQSSYEQYF
TRBJ1-1 | 15 | NA | NA | TRBV6-5 | TGTGCCAGCAGTAGCGGGACACCAATAAAGGCTGAAGCTTTCTTT | CASSSGTPIKAEAFF
TRBJ1-2 | 15 | TRBD1 | NA | TRBV27 | TGTGCCAGCAGTTCATCGGGACAGGGGGACTATGGCTACACCTTC | CASSSSGQGDYGYTF
TRBJ1-2 | 18 | NA | NA | TRBV9 | TGTGCCAGCAGCGTAGATTGGGTAGATAACGGACAAGACTATGGCTACACCTTC | CASSVDWVDNGQDYGYTF
TRBJ2-2 | 16 | TRBD2 | NA | TRBV13 | TGTGCCAGCAGCTTAGGACTAGCGGGAGTGTCGGGGGAGCTGTTTTTT | CASSLGLAGVSGELFF
TRBJ2-3 | 15 | NA | NA | TRBV28 | TGTGCCAGCAGTTTTATTGGGAGTAACACAGATACGCAGTATTTT | CASSFIGSNTDTQYF
TRBJ2-1 | 16 | TRBD1 | NA | TRBV5-4 | TGTGCCAGCAGCCTCCCCCGACAGGGTGTGAGCAATGAGCAGTTCTTC | CASSLPRQGVSNEQFF
TRBJ2-7 | 14 | NA | NA | TRBV7-9 | TGTGCCAGCAGCTTCCTAGGTAGAAGCTACGAGCAGTACTTC | CASSFLGRSYEQYF
TRBJ2-1 | 14 | NA | NA | TRBV10-2 | TGCGCCAGCAGTGAAAGCGGTGCCTACAATGAGCAGTTCTTC | CASSESGAYNEQFF